This T cell receptor (beta chain) was sequenced in a study of T cells after yellow fever vaccination. The V and J ends lost 5 bases and 6 bases respectively, with 13 bases between them. Germline CDR1 is KGHSH and CDR2 is LQKENI. The CDR3 spans 14 residues. TCR cDNA, made by 5'RACE template switching, carried an added universal primer site and UMIs. Via MiXCR, TCRdb re-called the 5' RACE reads, giving one row per CDR3 protein. Here the sample spans some 110,000 distinct CDR3 sequences, 7.2% being singletons. Findings and limits, study-wide: The booster saw the reappearance of most primary-vaccination clones (roughly 96% CD4, about 85% CD8).

This clonotype was counted at least ten times. Its antigen is unidentified. The rearrangement uses TRBV18 and TRBJ2-2; tentative D call: TRBD1 (6 bases). This material consisted of CD4+ T cells sorted from PBMCs, taken approximately 47 days after the first yellow fever vaccination. The receptor was isolated from a young man who received the YFV17D yellow fever vaccine. The CDR3 sequence is CASSSSQGAGELFF. The CDR3 DNA reads TGTGCCAGCTCATCTTCACAGGGAGCCGGGGAGCTGTTTTTT.